The 2 T cell receptor beta chains below all came from one sample that was sequenced in a study of T cells in Graves' hyperthyroidism and ophthalmopathy. Regions amplified from RNA transcripts were the TCR beta CDR3 regions. The TCR CDR3 first-round RT-PCR relied on the HTBI primer set. TCRdb reprocessed the multiplex PCR reads with MiXCR, giving one entry per CDR3 protein. The table records around 520,000 distinct CDR3 sequences, roughly a quarter of them present only once. Sequencing was carried out using blood. The receptors originated from a woman aged 25-40 years with Graves' ophthalmopathy.

This clonotype was recorded many times. V gene TRBV6-5 combines with J gene TRBJ1-1; D gene ambiguous. Trimming left V 7 bases short and J 8 bases short, with 11 bases between. CDR1 is MNHEY, CDR2 SVGAGI, per germline. The CDR3 sequence is 11 residues long. CDR3 residues: CASTPNWEAFF. The DNA for the CDR3 is TGTGCCAGCACCCCGAACTGGGAAGCTTTCTTT.

The genes are TRBV14 and TRBJ2-7; possibly TRBD2 for D (6 bases). There are 15 residues in the CDR3. The V and J ends lost 1 base and 0 bases respectively, with 10 bases between them. Looked up from germline, CDR1 is SGHDN and CDR2 is FVKESK. CDR3 coding DNA: TGTGCCAGCAGCCAAGTGGGGGGATTCTCCTACGAGCAGTACTTC. Protein product: CASSQVGGFSYEQYF.